The 10 T cell receptor beta chains reported below all come from one sample, sequenced in a study of cytomegalovirus exposure and HLA in healthy donors. The PCR contained 60 Vbeta and 13 Jbeta primers. Sequenced by immunoSEQ multiplex PCR; TCRdb stores in-frame clones only, minus some. The sample has about 120,000 clones, roughly 72% seen once. The sequenced sample was PBMCs. The receptors originated from a male donor in good health and CMV-seronegative.

J is TRBJ1-4 and V is TRBV25-1; possible D gene TRBD1, 6 bases. V shed 1 base and J shed 3 bases, with 9 bases lying between them. Germline V gene sequence: CDR1 MGHDK, CDR2 SYGVNS. CDR3 length: 15 residues. CDR3 amino acids: CASSELGHPNEKLFF. The CDR3 DNA reads TGTGCCAGCAGTGAATTGGGACACCCTAATGAAAAACTGTTTTTT.

The chain couples TRBV20-1 to TRBJ2-5; D is unclear. This CDR3 is built from 11 residues. The germline gives CDR1 DFQATT, CDR2 SNEGSKA (reference sequence). Trimming stripped 5 bases from V and 7 bases from J, with 11 bases between. CDR3 loop: CSAHTGATQYF. CDR3 in DNA: TGCAGTGCTCATACCGGAGCGACCCAGTACTTC.

V gene TRBV11-2 combines with J gene TRBJ2-1; TRBD2 matches at 7 bases. The CDR3 totals 14 residues. Germline CDR1 and CDR2: SGHAT and FQNNGV. V lost 1 base, J lost 10 bases, and 7 bases stayed unmatched. This chain's CDR3 is CASSLAGGRVEQFF. In DNA form, the CDR3 reads TGTGCCAGCAGCTTAGCCGGGGGGAGGGTCGAGCAGTTCTTC.

The J gene is TRBJ2-1, the V gene TRBV10-3, with TRBD2 identical over 9 bases. V trimming: 10 bases; J trimming: 7 bases; junction bases outside the gene matches: 5. The CDR3 extends over 12 amino acids. CDR1 is ENHRY and CDR2 is SYGVKD in the germline V gene. The CDR3 here is CATSGAKNEQFF. DNA of the CDR3: TGTGCCACTAGCGGGGCAAAGAATGAGCAGTTCTTC.

The chain joins TRBV29-1 to TRBJ1-1, with D unclear. Germline lookup yields CDR1 SQVTM and CDR2 ANQGSEA. Trimming left V 2 bases short and J 3 bases short, with 13 bases between. This CDR3 has 14 residues. The CDR3 region is CSVELGGLDTEAFF. For the CDR3, the DNA is TGCAGCGTTGAACTTGGCGGGCTGGACACTGAAGCTTTCTTT.

The count of this clone is one. This rearrangement joins TRBV4-2 to TRBJ2-7; 12 bases agree with TRBD2. CDR3 length equals 15 residues. Germline values: CDR1 LGHNA, CDR2 YNFKEQ. Losses at the gene ends were 3 bases for V and 6 bases for J; bases not matched to a gene: 6. The CDR3 bases are TGTGCCAGCAGCCAGACGACTAGCGGGGGAAGCGAGCAGTACTTC. This codes for CASSQTTSGGSEQYF.

The V and J genes are TRBV5-4 and TRBJ2-5; 8 nucleotides match TRBD1. CDR3 length equals 14 residues. The germline V gene encodes CDR1 SGHNT and CDR2 YYREEE (reference sequence). Unmatched junction bases numbered 2, after V lost 0 bases and J lost 4 bases. CDR3 nucleotide sequence: TGTGCCAGCAGCTTGGGACAGGGGAGAGAGACCCAGTACTTC. Translated, it gives CASSLGQGRETQYF.

The V and J genes are TRBV30 and TRBJ1-6; D remains ambiguous. Germline assignment: CDR1 GTSNPN and CDR2 SVGIG (reference sequence). The CDR3 is 14 amino acids. V was cut by 5 bases and J by 6 bases, with 14 bases left in between. CDR3 in amino acids: CAWSSGFSNSPLHF. As DNA, the CDR3 is TGTGCCTGGTCCTCGGGATTTAGTAATTCACCCCTCCACTTT.

To note about this clone: One end of the junction varies from germline; a read error may be responsible. The V gene is TRBV7-7, the J gene TRBJ2-5; 7 bases match TRBD1. There are 15 residues in the CDR3. CDR1 is SSHAT, CDR2 FNYEAQ, per germline (reference sequence). The CDR3 DNA reads TGTGCTAGCAGCTTAACACCGGACAGGCAAGAGACCCAGTACTTC. It yields the protein CASSLTPDRQETQYF. Filled out from reference TRBV7-7 and TRBJ2-5, the complete variable domain reads GAGVSQSPRYKVTKRGQDVTLRCDPISSHATLYWYQQALGQGPEFLTYFNYEAQPDKSGLPSDRFSAERPEGSISTLTIQRTEQRDSAMYRCASSLTPDRQETQYFGPGTRLLVL.

J is TRBJ2-3 and V is TRBV7-9; 7 bases are a match to TRBD1. The CDR3 is 16 residues long. After removal of 5 bases from V and 0 bases from J, the junction contained 8 bases not matched to a gene. CDR1 SEHNR and CDR2 FQNEAQ come from the germline V gene (reference sequence). This CDR3 reads CASSPRDRKSTDTQYF. The CDR3 DNA reads TGTGCCAGCAGCCCACGGGACAGAAAAAGCACAGATACGCAGTATTTT.